This note documents a single TCR beta chain sequence. Its antigen is not identified. This sample is part of a study of T cell responses to AZD1222 COVID-19 vaccine. Study results and limitations: Of spike-specific TCRs, nearly half reportedly target regions left unmutated in variants. Repertoire sampling happened only post peak T cell response. Spike was spanned by vaccine-associated CD4 TCRs, with dominance at 160-218 and 743-854. Breadth and depth of Spike-specific TCRs rose after two AZD1222 doses.

Clones were sequenced by immunoSEQ multiplex PCR, and TCRdb holds only the in-frame ones, with some missing. Of 120,000 to 150,000 clones detected, under 95% appear once; the ten largest clones hold 2.5% to 3%. The germline V and J ends were trimmed by 4 bases and 5 bases, with 12 bases remaining between them. This CDR3 is built from 13 residues. The germline V gene has CDR1 SGDLS and CDR2 YYNGEE. Sequenced here: peripheral blood, sampled on day 0 of MenACWY control vaccination. This TCR came from an adult in good health. The chain is built from TRBV9 and TRBJ2-5, with D uncertain. The CDR3 reads CASSLELWETQYF. CDR3 sequence (DNA): TGTGCCAGCAGCCTCGAGTTGTGGGAGACCCAGTACTTC.